The present TCR beta chain was sequenced within a study of blood T cell repertoires in COVID-19. Study summary: Whether acute or convalescent, the COVID-19 samples came from the United States, Italy and Spain. Sample material is recorded as cDNA or gDNA derived from T cells, B-cell-depleted T cells, or PBMCs.

As processed by the authors: By means of reference gene primer amplification, nucleated cell counts were estimated. Measured with immunoSEQ multiplex PCR; TCRdb has only the in-frame clones, and not every one. The V and J calls and clone size come from that table; D and trimming were worked out from the DNA. The table shows about 100,000 clones, with about 78% occurring only once. Material for sequencing was peripheral blood. The origin of this receptor is a man over 45 who had recovered from COVID-19.

The CDR3 loop reads CASSYQVSNTDTQYF. Here the CDR3 DNA reads TGTGCCAGCAGTTACCAGGTGTCAAACACAGATACGCAGTATTTT. The chain combines TRBV6-5 with TRBJ2-3; D gene uncertain. With 2 bases removed from V and 2 bases from J, the gap between germline ends came to 11 bases. This CDR3 is built from 15 residues. From germline, CDR1 is MNHEY and CDR2 SVGAGI.